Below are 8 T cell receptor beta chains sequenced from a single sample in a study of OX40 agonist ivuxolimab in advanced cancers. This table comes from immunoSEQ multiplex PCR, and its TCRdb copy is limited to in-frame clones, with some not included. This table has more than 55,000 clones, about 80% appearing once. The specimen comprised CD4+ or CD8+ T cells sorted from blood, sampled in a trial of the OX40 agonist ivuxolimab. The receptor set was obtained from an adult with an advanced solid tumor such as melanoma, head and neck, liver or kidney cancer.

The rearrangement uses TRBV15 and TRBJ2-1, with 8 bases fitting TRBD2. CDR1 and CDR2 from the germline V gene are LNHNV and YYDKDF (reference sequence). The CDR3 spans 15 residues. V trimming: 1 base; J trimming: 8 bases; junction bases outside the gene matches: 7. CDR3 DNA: TGTGCCACCAGCAGAGTTGGGACTAGTCGTGATGAGCAGTTCTTC. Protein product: CATSRVGTSRDEQFF.

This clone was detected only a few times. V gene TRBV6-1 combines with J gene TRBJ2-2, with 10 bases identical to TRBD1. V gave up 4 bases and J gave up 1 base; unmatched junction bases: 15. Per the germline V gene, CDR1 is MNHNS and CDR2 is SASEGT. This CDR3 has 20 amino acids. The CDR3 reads CASSGRQGAAFSGNTGELFF. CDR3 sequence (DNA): TGTGCCAGCAGTGGACGACAGGGGGCGGCCTTCTCAGGGAACACCGGGGAGCTGTTTTTT.

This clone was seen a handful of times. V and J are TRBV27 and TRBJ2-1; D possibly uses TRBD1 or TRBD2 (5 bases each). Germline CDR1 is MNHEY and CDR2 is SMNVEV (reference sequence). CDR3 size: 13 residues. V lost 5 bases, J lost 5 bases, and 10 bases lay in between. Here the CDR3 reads CASSLGVNNEQFF. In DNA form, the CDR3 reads TGTGCCAGCAGTCTGGGGGTAAACAATGAGCAGTTCTTC.

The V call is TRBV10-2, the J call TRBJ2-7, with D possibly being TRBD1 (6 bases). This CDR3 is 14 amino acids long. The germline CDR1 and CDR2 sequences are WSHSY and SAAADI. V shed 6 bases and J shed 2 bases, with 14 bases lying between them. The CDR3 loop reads CASSVGGTPYEQYF. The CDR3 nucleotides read TGCGCCAGCAGCGTAGGGGGTACCCCCTACGAGCAGTACTTC.

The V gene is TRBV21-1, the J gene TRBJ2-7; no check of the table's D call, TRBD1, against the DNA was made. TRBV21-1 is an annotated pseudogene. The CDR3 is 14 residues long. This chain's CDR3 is CASSPRQETYEQYF. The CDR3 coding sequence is TGTGCCAGCAGCCCCCGACAGGAAACCTACGAGCAGTACTTC.

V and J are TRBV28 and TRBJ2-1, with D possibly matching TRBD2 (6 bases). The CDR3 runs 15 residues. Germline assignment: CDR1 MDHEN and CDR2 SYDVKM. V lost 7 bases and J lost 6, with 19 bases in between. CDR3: CASTLPEGPGNEQFF. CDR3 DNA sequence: TGTGCCAGCACCCTCCCGGAGGGGCCGGGCAATGAGCAGTTCTTC.

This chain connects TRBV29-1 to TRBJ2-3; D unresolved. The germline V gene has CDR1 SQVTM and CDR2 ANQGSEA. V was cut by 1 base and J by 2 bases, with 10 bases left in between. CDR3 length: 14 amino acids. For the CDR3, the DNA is TGCAGCGTTGAAGTTCTCCAGGACACAGATACGCAGTATTTT. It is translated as CSVEVLQDTDTQYF.

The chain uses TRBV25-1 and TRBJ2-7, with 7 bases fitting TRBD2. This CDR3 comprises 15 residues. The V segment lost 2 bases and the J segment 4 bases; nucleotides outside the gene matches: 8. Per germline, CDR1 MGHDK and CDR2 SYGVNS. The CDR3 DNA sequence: TGTGCCAGCAGTGAAGTCGGGGGGTTGATTTACGAGCAGTACTTC. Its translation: CASSEVGGLIYEQYF.